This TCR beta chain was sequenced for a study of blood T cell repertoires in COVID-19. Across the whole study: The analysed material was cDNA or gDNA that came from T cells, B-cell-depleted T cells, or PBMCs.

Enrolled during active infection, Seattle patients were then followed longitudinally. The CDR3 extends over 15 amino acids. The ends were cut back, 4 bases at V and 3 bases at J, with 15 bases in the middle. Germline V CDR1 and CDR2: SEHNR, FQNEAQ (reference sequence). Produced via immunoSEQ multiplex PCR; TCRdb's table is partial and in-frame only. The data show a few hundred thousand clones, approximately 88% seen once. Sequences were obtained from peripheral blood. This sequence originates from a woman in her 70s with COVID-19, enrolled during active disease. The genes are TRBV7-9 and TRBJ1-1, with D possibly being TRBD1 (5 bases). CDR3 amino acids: CASSSRAPRDTEAFF. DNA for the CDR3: TGTGCCAGCAGCTCCAGGGCCCCAAGGGACACTGAAGCTTTCTTT.